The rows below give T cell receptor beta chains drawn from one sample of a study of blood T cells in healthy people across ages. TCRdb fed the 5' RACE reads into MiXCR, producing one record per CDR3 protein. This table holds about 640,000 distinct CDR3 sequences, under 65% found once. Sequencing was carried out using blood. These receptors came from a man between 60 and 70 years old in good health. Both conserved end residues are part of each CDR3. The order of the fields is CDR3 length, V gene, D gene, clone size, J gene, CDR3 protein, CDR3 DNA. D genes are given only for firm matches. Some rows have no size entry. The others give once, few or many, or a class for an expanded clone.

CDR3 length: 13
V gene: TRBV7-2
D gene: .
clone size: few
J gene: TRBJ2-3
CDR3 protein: CASNRDRTDTQYF
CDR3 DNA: TGTGCCAGCAACCGAGATCGAACAGATACGCAGTATTTT

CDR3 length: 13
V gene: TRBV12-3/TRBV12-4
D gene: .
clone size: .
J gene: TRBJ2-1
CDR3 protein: CASSLPLGFKKFF
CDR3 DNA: TGTGCCAGCAGTTTACCCCTAGGGTTTAAAAAGTTCTTC

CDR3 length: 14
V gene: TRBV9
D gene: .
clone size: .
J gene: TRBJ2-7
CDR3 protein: CASSRGGVSYEQYF
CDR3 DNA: TGTGCCAGCAGCCGAGGGGGGGTCTCCTACGAGCAGTACTTC

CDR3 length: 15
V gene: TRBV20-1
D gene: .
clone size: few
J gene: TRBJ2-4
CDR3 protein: CSARDIPVAKNIQYF
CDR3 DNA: TGCAGTGCTAGAGACATCCCGGTAGCCAAAAACATTCAGTACTTC

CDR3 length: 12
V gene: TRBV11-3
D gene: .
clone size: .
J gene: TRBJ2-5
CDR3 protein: CASSLDLDEQYF
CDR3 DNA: TGTGCCAGCAGCTTAGATTTGGATGAGCAGTACTTC

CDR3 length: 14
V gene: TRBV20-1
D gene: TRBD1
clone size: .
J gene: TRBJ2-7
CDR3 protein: CSVTAGQGPYEQYF
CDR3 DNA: TGCAGTGTTACCGCGGGACAGGGCCCCTACGAGCAGTACTTC

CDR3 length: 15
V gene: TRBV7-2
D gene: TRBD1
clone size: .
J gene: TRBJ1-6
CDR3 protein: CASSLEGTVPSPLHF
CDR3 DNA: TGTGCCAGCAGCTTAGAAGGGACAGTTCCTTCACCCCTCCACTTT

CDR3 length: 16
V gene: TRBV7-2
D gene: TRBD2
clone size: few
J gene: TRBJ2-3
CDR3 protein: CASSFRLAGGTDTQYF
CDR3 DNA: TGTGCCAGCAGTTTTCGACTAGCGGGGGGGACAGATACGCAGTATTTT

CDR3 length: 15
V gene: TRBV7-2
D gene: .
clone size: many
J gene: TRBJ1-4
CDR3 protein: CASSLVRVGNGKLFF
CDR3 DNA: TGTGCCAGCAGCTTAGTAAGGGTGGGGAACGGAAAACTGTTTTTT

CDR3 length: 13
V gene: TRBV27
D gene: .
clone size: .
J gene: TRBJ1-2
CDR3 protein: CASSLSQAGGYTF
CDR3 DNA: TGTGCCAGCAGTTTATCGCAGGCGGGTGGCTACACCTTC

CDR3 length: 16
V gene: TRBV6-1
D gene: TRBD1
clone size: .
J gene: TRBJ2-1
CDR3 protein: CASSSRDRAAYNEQFF
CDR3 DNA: TGTGCCAGCAGCTCCCGGGACAGGGCCGCCTACAATGAGCAGTTCTTC

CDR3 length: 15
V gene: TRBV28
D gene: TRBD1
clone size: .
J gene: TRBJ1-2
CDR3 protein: CASSPGQGAAYGYTF
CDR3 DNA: TGTGCCAGCAGTCCGGGACAGGGGGCGGCCTATGGCTACACCTTC

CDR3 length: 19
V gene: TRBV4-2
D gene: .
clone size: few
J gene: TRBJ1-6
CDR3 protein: CASSQDSHTLYSYNSPLHF
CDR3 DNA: TGTGCCAGCAGCCAAGATTCGCACACCTTATACTCCTATAATTCACCCCTCCACTTT

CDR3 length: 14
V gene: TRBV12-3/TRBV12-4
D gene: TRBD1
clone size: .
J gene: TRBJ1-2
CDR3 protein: CASRDTGGSYGYTF
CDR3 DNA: TGTGCCAGCAGGGATACAGGGGGCAGCTATGGCTACACCTTC

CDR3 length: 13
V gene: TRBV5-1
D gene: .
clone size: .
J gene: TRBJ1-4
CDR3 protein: CASSLETGGKLFF
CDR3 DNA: TGCGCCAGCAGCTTGGAGACAGGCGGCAAACTGTTTTTT

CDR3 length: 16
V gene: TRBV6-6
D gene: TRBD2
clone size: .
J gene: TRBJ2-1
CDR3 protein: CASSLTSGVSYNEQFF
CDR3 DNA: TGTGCCAGCAGTTTGACTAGCGGGGTCTCCTACAATGAGCAGTTCTTC

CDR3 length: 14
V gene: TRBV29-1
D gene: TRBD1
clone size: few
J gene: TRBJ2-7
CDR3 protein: CSARTGSRRYEQYF
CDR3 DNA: TGCAGCGCCCGGACAGGGAGTAGGCGGTACGAGCAGTACTTC

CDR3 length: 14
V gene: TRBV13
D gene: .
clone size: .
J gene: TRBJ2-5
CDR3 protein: CASRNRGALETQYF
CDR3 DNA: TGTGCCAGCAGAAATCGGGGGGCCTTAGAGACCCAGTACTTC

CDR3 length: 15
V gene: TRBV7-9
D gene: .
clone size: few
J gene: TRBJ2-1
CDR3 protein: CASSPAGALYNEQFF
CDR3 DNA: TGTGCCAGCAGCCCGGCCGGGGCCCTCTACAATGAGCAGTTCTTC

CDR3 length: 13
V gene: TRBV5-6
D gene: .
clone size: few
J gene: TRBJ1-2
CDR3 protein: CASSLNPERGYTF
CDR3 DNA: TGTGCCAGCAGCTTAAACCCGGAGAGGGGCTACACCTTC

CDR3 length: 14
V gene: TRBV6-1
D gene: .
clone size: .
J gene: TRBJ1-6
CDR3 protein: CAAHGGWHNSPLHF
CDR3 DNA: TGTGCCGCCCATGGGGGGTGGCATAATTCACCCCTCCACTTT

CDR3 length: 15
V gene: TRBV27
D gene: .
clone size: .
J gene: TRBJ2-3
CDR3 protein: CASSLGAIGTDTQYF
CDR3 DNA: TGTGCCAGCAGTTTAGGGGCGATCGGCACAGATACGCAGTATTTT

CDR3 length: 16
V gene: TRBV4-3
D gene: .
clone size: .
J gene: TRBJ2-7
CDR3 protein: CASSQDPRRPIYEQYF
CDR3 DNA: TGCGCCAGCAGCCAAGACCCGCGGAGGCCCATCTACGAGCAGTACTTC

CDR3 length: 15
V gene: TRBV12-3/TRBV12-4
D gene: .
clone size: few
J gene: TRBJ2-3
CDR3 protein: CASSLRWGSADTQYF
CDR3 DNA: TGTGCCAGCAGTTTACGTTGGGGTAGCGCAGATACGCAGTATTTT

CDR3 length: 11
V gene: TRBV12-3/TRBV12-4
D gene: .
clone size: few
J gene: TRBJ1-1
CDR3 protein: CASSLYLEAFF
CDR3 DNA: TGTGCCAGCAGTTTATACCTTGAAGCTTTCTTT

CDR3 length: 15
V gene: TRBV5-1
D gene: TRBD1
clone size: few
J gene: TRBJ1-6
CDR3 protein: CASSPRQGNNSPLHF
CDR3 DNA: TGCGCCAGCAGCCCCAGACAGGGGAATAATTCACCCCTCCACTTT

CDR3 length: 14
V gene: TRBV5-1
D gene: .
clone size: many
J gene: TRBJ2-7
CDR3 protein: CASSLGLRSYEQYF
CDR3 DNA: TGCGCCAGCAGCTTGGGACTAAGGAGCTACGAGCAGTACTTC

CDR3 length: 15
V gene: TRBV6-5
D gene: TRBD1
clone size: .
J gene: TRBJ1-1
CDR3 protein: CASSYRTGLNTEAFF
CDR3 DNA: TGTGCCAGCAGTTACCGGACAGGATTGAACACTGAAGCTTTCTTT

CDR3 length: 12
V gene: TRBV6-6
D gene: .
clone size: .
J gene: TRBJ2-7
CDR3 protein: CACSVGQREQYF
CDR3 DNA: TGTGCCTGCAGTGTGGGGCAGCGCGAGCAGTACTTC

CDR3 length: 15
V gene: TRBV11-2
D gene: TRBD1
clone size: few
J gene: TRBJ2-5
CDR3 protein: CASSSLETGEETQYF
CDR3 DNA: TGTGCCAGCAGCTCACTTGAGACAGGGGAAGAGACCCAGTACTTC

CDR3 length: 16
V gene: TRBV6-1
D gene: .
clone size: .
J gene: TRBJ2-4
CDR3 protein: CASSEAGIENGYIQYF
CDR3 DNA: TGTGCCAGCAGTGAAGCGGGGATCGAAAATGGGTACATTCAGTACTTC

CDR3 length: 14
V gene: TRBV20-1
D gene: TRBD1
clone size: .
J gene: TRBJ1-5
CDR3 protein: CSASPDRGRQPQHF
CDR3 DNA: TGCAGTGCTAGCCCTGACAGGGGGCGCCAGCCCCAGCATTTT

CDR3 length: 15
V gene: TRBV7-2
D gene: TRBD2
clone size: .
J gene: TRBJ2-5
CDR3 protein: CASSPSSGGGETQYF
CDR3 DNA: TGTGCCAGCAGCCCCTCCAGCGGGGGCGGGGAGACCCAGTACTTC

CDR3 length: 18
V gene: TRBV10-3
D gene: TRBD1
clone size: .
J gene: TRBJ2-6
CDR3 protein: CAISSRGGQGSGANVLTF
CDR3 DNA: TGTGCCATCAGCTCCCGGGGGGGACAGGGGTCTGGGGCCAACGTCCTGACTTTC

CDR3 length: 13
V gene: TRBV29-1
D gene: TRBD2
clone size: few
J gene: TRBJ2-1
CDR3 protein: CSSALAIYNEQFF
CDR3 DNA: TGCAGCTCAGCACTAGCGATATACAATGAGCAGTTCTTC

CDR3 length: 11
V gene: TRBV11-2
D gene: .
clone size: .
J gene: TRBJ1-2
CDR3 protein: CASSLVRGYTF
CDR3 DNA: TGTGCCAGCAGCTTAGTACGCGGCTACACCTTC

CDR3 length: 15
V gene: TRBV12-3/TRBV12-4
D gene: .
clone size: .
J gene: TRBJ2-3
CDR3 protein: CASSLDESSADTQYF
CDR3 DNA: TGTGCCAGCAGTTTAGACGAATCAAGCGCAGATACGCAGTATTTT

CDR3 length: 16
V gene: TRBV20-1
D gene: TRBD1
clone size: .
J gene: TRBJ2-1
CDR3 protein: CSASPGQVNRDNEQFF
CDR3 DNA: TGCAGTGCTAGTCCCGGACAGGTTAACCGGGACAATGAGCAGTTCTTC

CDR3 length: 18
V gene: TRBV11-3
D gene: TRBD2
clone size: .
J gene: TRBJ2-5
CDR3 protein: CASSLGLAGGLIQETQYF
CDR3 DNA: TGTGCCAGCAGCCTGGGACTAGCGGGGGGCCTTATTCAAGAGACCCAGTACTTC

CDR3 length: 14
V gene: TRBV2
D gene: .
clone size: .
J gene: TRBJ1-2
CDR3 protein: CASSEGVFNYGYTF
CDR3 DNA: TGTGCCAGCAGTGAAGGGGTGTTCAACTATGGCTACACCTTC

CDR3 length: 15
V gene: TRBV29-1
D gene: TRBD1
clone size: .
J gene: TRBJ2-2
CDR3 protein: CSVDRAGGNTGELFF
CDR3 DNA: TGCAGCGTTGATAGGGCAGGGGGGAACACCGGGGAGCTGTTTTTT

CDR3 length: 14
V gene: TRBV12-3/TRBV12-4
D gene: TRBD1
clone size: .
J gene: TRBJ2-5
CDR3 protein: CASRAGGALETQYF
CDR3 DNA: TGTGCCAGCAGAGCAGGGGGCGCATTAGAGACCCAGTACTTC

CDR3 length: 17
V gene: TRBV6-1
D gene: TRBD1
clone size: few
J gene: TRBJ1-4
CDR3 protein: CASSDDRGELANEKLFF
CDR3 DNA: TGTGCCAGCAGCGACGACAGGGGGGAGCTTGCTAATGAAAAACTGTTTTTT

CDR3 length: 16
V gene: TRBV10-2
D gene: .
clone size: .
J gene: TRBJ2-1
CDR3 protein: CASSGVIGGGNNEQFF
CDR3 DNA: TGCGCCAGCAGTGGGGTGATTGGCGGGGGCAACAATGAGCAGTTCTTC

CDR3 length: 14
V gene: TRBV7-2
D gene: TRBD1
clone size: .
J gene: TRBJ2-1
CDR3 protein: CASSARQGADEQFF
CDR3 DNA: TGTGCCAGCAGCGCCCGACAGGGGGCCGATGAGCAGTTCTTC

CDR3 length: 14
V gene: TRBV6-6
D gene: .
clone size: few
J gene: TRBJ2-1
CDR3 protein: CASSYGGVYNEQFF
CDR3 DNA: TGTGCCAGCAGTTACGGCGGGGTTTATAATGAGCAGTTCTTC

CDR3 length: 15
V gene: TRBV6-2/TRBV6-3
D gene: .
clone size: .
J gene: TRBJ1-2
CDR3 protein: CASSYSDPVGYGYTF
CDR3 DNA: TGTGCCAGCAGTTACTCAGACCCGGTGGGCTATGGCTACACCTTC

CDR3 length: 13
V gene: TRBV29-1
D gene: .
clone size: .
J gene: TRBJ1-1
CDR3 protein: CSVPPPGNTEAFF
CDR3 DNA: TGCAGCGTGCCGCCCCCAGGGAACACTGAAGCTTTCTTT

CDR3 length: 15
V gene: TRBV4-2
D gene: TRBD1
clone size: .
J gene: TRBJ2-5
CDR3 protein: CASSPQATGGETQYF
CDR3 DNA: TGTGCCAGCAGCCCCCAGGCTACAGGGGGCGAGACCCAGTACTTC